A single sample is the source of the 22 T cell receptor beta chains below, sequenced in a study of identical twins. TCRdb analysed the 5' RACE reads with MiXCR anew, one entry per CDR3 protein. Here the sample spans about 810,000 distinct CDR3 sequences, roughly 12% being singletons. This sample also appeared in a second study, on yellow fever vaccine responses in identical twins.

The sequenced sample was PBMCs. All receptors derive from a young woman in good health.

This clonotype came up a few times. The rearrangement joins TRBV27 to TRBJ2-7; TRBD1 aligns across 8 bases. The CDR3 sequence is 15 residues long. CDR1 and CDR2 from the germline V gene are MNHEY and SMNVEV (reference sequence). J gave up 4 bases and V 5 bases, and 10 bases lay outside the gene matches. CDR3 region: CASSVRQGRTYEQYF. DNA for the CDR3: TGTGCCAGCAGTGTAAGACAGGGGCGAACTTACGAGCAGTACTTC.

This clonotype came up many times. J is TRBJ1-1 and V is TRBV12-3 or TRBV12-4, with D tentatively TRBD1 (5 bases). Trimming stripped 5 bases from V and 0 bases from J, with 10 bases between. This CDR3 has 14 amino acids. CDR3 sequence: CASSHGHLNTEAFF. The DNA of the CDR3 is TGTGCCAGCAGTCACGGACATCTGAACACTGAAGCTTTCTTT.

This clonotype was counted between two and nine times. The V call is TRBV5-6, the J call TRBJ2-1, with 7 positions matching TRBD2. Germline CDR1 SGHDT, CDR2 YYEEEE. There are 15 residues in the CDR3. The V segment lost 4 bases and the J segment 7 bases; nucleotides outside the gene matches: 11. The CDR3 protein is CASSLFGGTKNEQFF. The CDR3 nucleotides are TGTGCCAGCAGCCTATTCGGGGGGACGAAGAATGAGCAGTTCTTC.

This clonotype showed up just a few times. CDR3 bases: TGTGCCAGCAGCTTAGCCCCAAGTCGGGCGGGGGGCACAGATACGCAGTATTTT. This translates into CASSLAPSRAGGTDTQYF. This chain connects TRBV11-1 to TRBJ2-3; TRBD2 agrees at 7 bases. In germline, CDR1 is SGHAT, CDR2 FQDESV (reference sequence). Losses at the gene ends were 0 bases for V and 1 base for J; bases not matched to a gene: 10. The CDR3 consists of 18 residues. The full variable domain, its missing parts supplied by reference TRBV11-1 and TRBJ2-3, is EAEVAQSPRYKITEKSQAVAFWCDPISGHATLYWYRQILGQGPELLVQFQDESVVDDSQLPKDRFSAERLKGVDSTLKIQPAELGDSAMYLCASSLAPSRAGGTDTQYFGPGTRLTVL.

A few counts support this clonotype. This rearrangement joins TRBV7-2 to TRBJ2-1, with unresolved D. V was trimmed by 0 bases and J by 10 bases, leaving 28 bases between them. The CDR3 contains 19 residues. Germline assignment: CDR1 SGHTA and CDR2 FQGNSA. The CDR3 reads CASSLALVGTVPRPSEQFF. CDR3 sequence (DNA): TGTGCCAGCAGCTTAGCGCTCGTAGGAACTGTCCCCCGTCCCTCCGAGCAGTTCTTC. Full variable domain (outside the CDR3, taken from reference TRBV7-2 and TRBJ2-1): GAGVSQSPSNKVTEKGKDVELRCDPISGHTALYWYRQSLGQGLEFLIYFQGNSAPDKSGLPSDRFSAERTGGSVSTLTIQRTQQEDSAVYLCASSLALVGTVPRPSEQFFGPGTRLTVL.

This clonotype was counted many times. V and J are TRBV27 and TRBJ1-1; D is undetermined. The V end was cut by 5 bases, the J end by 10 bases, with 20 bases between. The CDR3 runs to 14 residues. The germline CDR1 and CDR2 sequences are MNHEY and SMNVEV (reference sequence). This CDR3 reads CASSPRFGPVGAFF. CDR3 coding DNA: TGTGCCAGCAGTCCACGATTCGGGCCCGTGGGAGCTTTCTTT.

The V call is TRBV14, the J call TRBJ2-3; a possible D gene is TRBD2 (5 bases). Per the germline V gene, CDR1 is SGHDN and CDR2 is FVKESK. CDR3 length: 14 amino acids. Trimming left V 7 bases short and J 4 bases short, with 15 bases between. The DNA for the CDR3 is TGTGCCAGCAATAACGGGATGCAGGCAGATACGCAGTATTTT. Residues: CASNNGMQADTQYF.

Here the CDR3 reads CATSREGGQGATGELFF. In DNA, the CDR3 is TGTGCCACCAGCAGAGAGGGGGGACAGGGGGCCACCGGGGAGCTGTTTTTT. V gene TRBV15 combines with J gene TRBJ2-2, with 12 bases that match TRBD1. Trimming removed 0 bases from V and 4 bases from J; junction bases left unmatched: 3. Germline V CDR1 and CDR2: LNHNV, YYDKDF (reference sequence). The CDR3 is 17 residues long.

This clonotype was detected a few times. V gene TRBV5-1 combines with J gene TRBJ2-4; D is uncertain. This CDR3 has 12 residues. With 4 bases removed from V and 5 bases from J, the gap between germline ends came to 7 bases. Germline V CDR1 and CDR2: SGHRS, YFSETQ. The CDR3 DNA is TGCGCCAGCAGCACCTCCCAAAACATTCAGTACTTC. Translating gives CASSTSQNIQYF.

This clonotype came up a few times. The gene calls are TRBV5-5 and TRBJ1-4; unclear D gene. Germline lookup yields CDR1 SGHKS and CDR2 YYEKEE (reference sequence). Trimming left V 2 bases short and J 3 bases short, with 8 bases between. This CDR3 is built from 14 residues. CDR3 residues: CASSLVMPNEKLFF. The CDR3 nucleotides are TGTGCCAGCAGCTTAGTCATGCCTAATGAAAAACTGTTTTTT.

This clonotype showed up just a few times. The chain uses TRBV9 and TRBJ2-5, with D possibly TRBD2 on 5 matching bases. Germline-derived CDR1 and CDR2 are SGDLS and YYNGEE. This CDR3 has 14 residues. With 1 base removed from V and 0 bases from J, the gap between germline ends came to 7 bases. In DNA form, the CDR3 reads TGTGCCAGCAGCGTATACGGGAACCAAGAGACCCAGTACTTC. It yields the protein CASSVYGNQETQYF.

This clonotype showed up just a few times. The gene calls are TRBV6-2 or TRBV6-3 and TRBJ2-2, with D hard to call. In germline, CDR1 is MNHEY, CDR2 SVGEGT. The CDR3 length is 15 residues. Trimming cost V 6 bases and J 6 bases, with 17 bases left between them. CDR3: CASSARRYDPGELFF. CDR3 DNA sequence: TGTGCCAGCAGCGCGCGACGGTACGATCCCGGGGAGCTGTTTTTT.

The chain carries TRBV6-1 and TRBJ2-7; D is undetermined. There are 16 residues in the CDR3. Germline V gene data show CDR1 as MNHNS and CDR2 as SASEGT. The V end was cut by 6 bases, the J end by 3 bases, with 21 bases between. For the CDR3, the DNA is TGTGCCAGCAGCCCCTCCCCTGGACCTAAAATCTACGAGCAGTACTTC. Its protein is CASSPSPGPKIYEQYF.

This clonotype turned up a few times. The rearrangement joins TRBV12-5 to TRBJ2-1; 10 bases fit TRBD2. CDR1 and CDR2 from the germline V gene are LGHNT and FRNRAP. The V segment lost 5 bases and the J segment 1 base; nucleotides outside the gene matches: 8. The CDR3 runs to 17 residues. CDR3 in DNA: TGTGCTAGTGGTCGCTCACCACTAGCGGGGTCCTACAATGAGCAGTTCTTC. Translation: CASGRSPLAGSYNEQFF.

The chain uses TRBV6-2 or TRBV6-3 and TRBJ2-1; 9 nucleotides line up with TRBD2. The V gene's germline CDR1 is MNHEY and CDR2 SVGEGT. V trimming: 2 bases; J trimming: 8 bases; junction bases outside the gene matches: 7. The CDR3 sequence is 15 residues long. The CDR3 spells CASSYGGAGGDEQFF. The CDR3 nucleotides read TGTGCCAGCAGTTACGGAGGGGCGGGGGGGGATGAGCAGTTCTTC.

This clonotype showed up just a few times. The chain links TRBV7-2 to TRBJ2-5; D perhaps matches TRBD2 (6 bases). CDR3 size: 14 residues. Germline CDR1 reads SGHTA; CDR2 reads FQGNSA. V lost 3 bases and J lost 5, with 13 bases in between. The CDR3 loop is CASSLSGVLETQYF. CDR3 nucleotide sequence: TGTGCCAGCAGCTTGTCGGGGGTCTTGGAGACCCAGTACTTC.

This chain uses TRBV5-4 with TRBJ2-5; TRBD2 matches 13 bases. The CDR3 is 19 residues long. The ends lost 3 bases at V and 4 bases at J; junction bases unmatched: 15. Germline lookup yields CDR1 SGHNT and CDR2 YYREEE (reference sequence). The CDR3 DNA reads TGTGCCAGCAGCTCGCCCTACCCACTAGCGGGGGGGCATCGAGAGACCCAGTACTTC. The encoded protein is CASSSPYPLAGGHRETQYF.

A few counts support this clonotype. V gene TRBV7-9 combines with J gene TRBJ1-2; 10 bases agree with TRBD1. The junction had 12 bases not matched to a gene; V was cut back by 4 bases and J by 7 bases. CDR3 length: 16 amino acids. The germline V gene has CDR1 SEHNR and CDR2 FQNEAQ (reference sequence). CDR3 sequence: CASSSPGGQGTTGYTF. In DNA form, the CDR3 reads TGTGCCAGCAGCTCGCCGGGGGGACAGGGGACTACTGGCTACACCTTC.

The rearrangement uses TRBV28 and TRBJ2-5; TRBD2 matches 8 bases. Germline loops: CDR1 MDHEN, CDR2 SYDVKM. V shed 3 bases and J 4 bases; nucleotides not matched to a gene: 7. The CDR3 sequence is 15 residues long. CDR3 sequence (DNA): TGTGCCAGCAGTTTCACTAGCGGTTTACGAGAGACCCAGTACTTC. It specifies CASSFTSGLRETQYF. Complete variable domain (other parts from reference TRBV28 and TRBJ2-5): DVKVTQSSRYLVKRTGEKVFLECVQDMDHENMFWYRQDPGLGLRLIYFSYDVKMKEKGDIPEGYSVSREKKERFSLILESASTNQTSMYLCASSFTSGLRETQYFGPGTRLLVL.

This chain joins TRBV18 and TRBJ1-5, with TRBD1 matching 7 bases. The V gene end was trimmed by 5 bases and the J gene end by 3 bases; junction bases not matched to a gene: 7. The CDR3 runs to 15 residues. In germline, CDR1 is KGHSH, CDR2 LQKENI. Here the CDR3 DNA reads TGTGCCAGCTCAGAAAGCGGGACAGTCAATCAGCCCCAGCATTTT. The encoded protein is CASSESGTVNQPQHF.

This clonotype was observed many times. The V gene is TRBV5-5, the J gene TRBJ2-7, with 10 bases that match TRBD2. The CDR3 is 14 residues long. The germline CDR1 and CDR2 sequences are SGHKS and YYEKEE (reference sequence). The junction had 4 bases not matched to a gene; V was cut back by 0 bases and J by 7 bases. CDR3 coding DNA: TGTGCCAGCAGCTTGGCGGGACTAGCGAGAGAGCAGTACTTC. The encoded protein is CASSLAGLAREQYF.

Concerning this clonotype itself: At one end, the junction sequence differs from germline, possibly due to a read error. CDR3 in DNA: TGTGCCAGCAGCCTATCAACTAAGGAAAAACTGTTTTTT. It codes for CASSLSTKEKLFF. This chain links TRBV7-8 with TRBJ1-4; D remains ambiguous. CDR1 and CDR2 from the germline V gene are SGHVS and FQNEAQ. The CDR3 is 13 amino acids.